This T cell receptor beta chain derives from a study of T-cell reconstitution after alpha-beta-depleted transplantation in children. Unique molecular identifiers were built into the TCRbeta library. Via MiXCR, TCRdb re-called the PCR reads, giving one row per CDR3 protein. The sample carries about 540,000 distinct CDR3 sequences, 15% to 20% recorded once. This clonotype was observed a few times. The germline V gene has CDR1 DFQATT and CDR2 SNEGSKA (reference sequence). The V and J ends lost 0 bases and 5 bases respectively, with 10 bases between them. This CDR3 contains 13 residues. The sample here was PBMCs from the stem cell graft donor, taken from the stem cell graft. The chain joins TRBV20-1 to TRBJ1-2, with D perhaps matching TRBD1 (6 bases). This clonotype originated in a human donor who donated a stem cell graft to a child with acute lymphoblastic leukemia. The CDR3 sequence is CSARDTGQYGYTF. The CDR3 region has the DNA TGCAGTGCTAGAGATACAGGGCAATATGGCTACACCTTC.